A single T cell receptor (beta chain) is shown here with its context. The clone's antigen remains unknown. Base qualities are not at hand, and no much larger clone is one base apart. The sample is drawn from a study of control samples from healthy donors and cancer patients (dated by TCRdb to 2020 to 2021). The library was produced with the immunoSEQ multiplex PCR assay. The clones in this table, taken by TCRdb from immuneACCESS, are in-frame only. Not every clone is retained; where verified, under half of the shortfall comes from an unresolved V gene, and the cause of the rest is unknown. This sample comprises 90,000 to 150,000 clones, 89% of them detected only once. Roughly 43% of the sample belongs to the ten largest clones. Cut back by 2 bases and 2 bases, the V and J ends lie 19 bases apart. The CDR3 has 18 amino acids, counting the end cysteine and phenylalanine. Kept here is only the CDR3 DNA, which spans 54 bases and is read in frame from base 1. The germline V gene (reference sequence) gives CDR1 as LNHDA and CDR2 as SQIVND.

The source is a man in his forties or fifties in good health. Sequencing was performed on blood. The sequence is built from TRBV19 and TRBJ1-5; perhaps TRBD1 is the D gene, with 5 bases matching. This receptor has the CDR3 CASSIRRAVPMGNQPQHF. The DNA sequence follows: TGTGCCAGTAGTATACGCAGGGCGGTCCCTATGGGCAATCAGCCCCAGCATTTT.